This T cell receptor beta chain appears in the sequencing data of a study of T cells after posttransplantation cyclophosphamide. Study-level points and caveats: Donor-recipient repertoire similarity was low at 1-2 months, rising over year one.

This clone was detected ten times or more. Its antigen remains unknown. Cyclophosphamide on days +3 and +4 followed busulfan-fludarabine conditioning and a marrow graft. Clones were sequenced by immunoSEQ multiplex PCR, and TCRdb holds only the in-frame ones, with some missing. The sample holds about 7,200 clones, and no clone turns up only once. This clonotype was obtained from a male patient aged 50 to 60 who received an allogeneic stem cell transplant from an unrelated donor, was CMV-positive, and had acute GVHD only. These T cells may partly come from the graft donor. The sample in question was PBMCs, obtained after allogeneic stem cell transplant with posttransplant cyclophosphamide.

CDR3: CASSKRDRGNEQFF. In DNA form, the CDR3 reads TGTGCCAGCAGCAAACGGGACAGGGGGAATGAGCAGTTCTTC. The genes are TRBV7-8 and TRBJ2-1, with 11 bases fitting TRBD1. The germline V gene has CDR1 SGHVS and CDR2 FQNEAQ. CDR3 length equals 14 residues. After removal of 5 bases from V and 7 bases from J, the junction contained 4 bases not matched to a gene. Based on the CDR3 plus reference TRBV7-8 and TRBJ2-1, the full variable domain is GAGVSQSPRYKVAKRGQDVALRCDPISGHVSLFWYQQALGQGPEFLTYFQNEAQLDKSGLPSDRFFAERPEGSVSTLKIQRTQQEDSAVYLCASSKRDRGNEQFFGPGTRLTVL.